Shown below are 19 T cell receptor beta chains from a single sample sequenced in a study of blood T cell repertoires in COVID-19. Clones were read by immunoSEQ multiplex PCR, and TCRdb kept only the in-frame ones, dropping some. The sample yields hundreds of thousands of clones, more than 75% seen once. The specimen sequenced was PBMCs or T cells enriched from blood (not recorded which). These receptors came from a woman in her twenties or thirties who had recovered from COVID-19.

The genes are TRBV11-2 and TRBJ2-7; a weak D match, TRBD1 (6 bases). CDR1 and CDR2 from the germline V gene are SGHAT and FQNNGV. The V end lost 5 bases, the J end lost 2 bases, and 19 bases lay between the germline ends. CDR3 size: 16 residues. CDR3 nucleotides: TGTGCCAGCAGCCGACCGACAGGAACCATAACCTACGAGCAGTACTTC. Translating it yields CASSRPTGTITYEQYF.

Only one count was recorded for this clone. CDR3 coding DNA: TGTGCCAGCAGGAGGGCCTTGAGCAATCAGCCCCAGCATTTT. Translating it yields CASRRALSNQPQHF. The chain carries TRBV2 and TRBJ1-5; D uncertain. V was clipped by 6 bases and J by 1 base, with 10 bases between them. Germline lookup yields CDR1 SNHLY and CDR2 FYNNEI. The CDR3 is 14 residues long.

The gene calls are TRBV9 and TRBJ1-1; 12 nucleotides align to TRBD1. V shed 5 bases, J shed 5 bases, and the junction held 4 bases outside the gene matches. The length of the CDR3 is 14 residues. CDR1 and CDR2 (germline): SGDLS, YYNGEE. Written as DNA, the CDR3 is TGTGCCAGCAGTGGGGACAGGGGGCTTACTGAAGCTTTCTTT. Translated, it gives CASSGDRGLTEAFF. The variable domain in full, completed from reference TRBV9 and TRBJ1-1, reads DSGVTQTPKHLITATGQRVTLRCSPRSGDLSVYWYQQSLDQGLQFLIQYYNGEERAKGNILERFSAQQFPDLHSELNLSSLELGDSALYFCASSGDRGLTEAFFGQGTRLTVV.

V is TRBV18 and J is TRBJ2-4; 7 bases are shared with TRBD1. The CDR3 spans 19 residues. CDR1 KGHSH and CDR2 LQKENI come from the germline V gene. The V gene end was trimmed by 2 bases and the J gene end by 1 base; junction bases not matched to a gene: 14. CDR3 DNA sequence: TGTGCCAGCTCACCAGGGGCAGGGGGTAGTATAACGGCCAAAAACATTCAGTACTTC. Amino acid sequence: CASSPGAGGSITAKNIQYF. Variable domain in full (rest from reference TRBV18 and TRBJ2-4): NAGVMQNPRHLVRRRGQEARLRCSPMKGHSHVYWYRQLPEEGLKFMVYLQKENIIDESGMPKERFSAEFPKEGPSILRIQQVVRGDSAAYFCASSPGAGGSITAKNIQYFGAGTRLSVL.

The gene calls are TRBV5-6 and TRBJ1-1; D gene ambiguous. The CDR3 consists of 15 residues. Trimming took 5 bases from V and 10 from J, leaving 24 bases between them. Germline CDR1 and CDR2: SGHDT and YYEEEE. In DNA, the CDR3 is TGTGCCAGCAGTCGTCGAGGGCATTTCCTAAGGCGAGCTTTCTTT. Translated: CASSRRGHFLRRAFF.

Only a few counts were recorded for this clone. The V call is TRBV25-1, the J call TRBJ1-5; 9 bases align to TRBD1. The CDR3 is made up of 16 amino acids. Germline trimming cut 2 bases from V and 3 bases from J; bases unmatched to any gene: 5. CDR1 and CDR2 (germline): MGHDK, SYGVNS. The DNA for the CDR3 is TGTGCCAGCAGTGAACACGGGACAGGGAACAATCAGCCCCAGCATTTT. Translating it yields CASSEHGTGNNQPQHF.

The chain links TRBV5-4 to TRBJ1-2; 7 bases map to TRBD1. From germline, CDR1 is SGHNT and CDR2 YYREEE (reference sequence). This CDR3 has 14 residues. The junction had 5 bases not matched to a gene; V was cut back by 4 bases and J by 2 bases. The CDR3 sequence: CASSTTGINYGYTF. CDR3 coding DNA: TGTGCCAGCAGCACGACAGGGATCAACTATGGCTACACCTTC.

The chain carries TRBV27 and TRBJ2-1, with D possibly being TRBD2 (6 bases). Germline V gives CDR1 MNHEY, CDR2 SMNVEV (reference sequence). The CDR3 has 16 amino acids. V lost 0 bases and J 1 base, leaving 10 bases between the germline ends. CDR3 sequence: CASSLSGTGSYNEQFF. For the CDR3, the DNA is TGTGCCAGCAGTTTATCCGGGACTGGATCCTACAATGAGCAGTTCTTC.

The chain links TRBV2 to TRBJ2-3, with TRBD2 matching 8 bases. V was pared by 4 bases and J by 6 bases, with 6 bases of the junction left unmatched. Germline V lookup: CDR1 SNHLY, CDR2 FYNNEI. The CDR3 loop spans 14 amino acids. The CDR3 here is CASSVLAGRDTQYF. In DNA, the CDR3 is TGTGCCAGCAGTGTATTAGCGGGGAGGGATACGCAGTATTTT.

V usage is TRBV13 and J usage is TRBJ2-1, with TRBD2 identical over 8 bases. Germline lookup yields CDR1 PRHDT and CDR2 FYEKMQ (reference sequence). V shed 7 bases, J shed 7 bases, and the junction held 3 bases outside the gene matches. CDR3 length equals 12 residues. The CDR3 region is CASNSGSNEQFF. The CDR3 DNA reads as TGTGCCAGCAACAGCGGGAGTAATGAGCAGTTCTTC.

The chain links TRBV2 to TRBJ1-1; D call uncertain. Germline CDR1 SNHLY, CDR2 FYNNEI. Trimming removed 4 bases from V and 1 base from J, with 4 bases in between. The CDR3 is 12 residues long. CDR3 in DNA: TGTGCCAGCAGTGTTCAGAACACTGAAGCTTTCTTT. Translated: CASSVQNTEAFF.

The CDR3 bases are TGCGCCAGCAGCCCGGGACTTTCCAACAACAATGAGCAGTTCTTC. Amino acid sequence: CASSPGLSNNNEQFF. The V and J genes are TRBV5-1 and TRBJ2-1; possibly TRBD2 for D (6 bases). The CDR3 is made up of 15 amino acids. The germline V gene has CDR1 SGHRS and CDR2 YFSETQ. Trimming removed 4 bases from V and 5 bases from J, with 16 bases in between.

As DNA, the CDR3 is TGTGCCACCCGGGTTCCCGACGGGAACTACGAGCAGTACTTC. Encoded protein: CATRVPDGNYEQYF. The chain is built from TRBV10-3 and TRBJ2-7, with a weak D call TRBD2 (5 bases). The length of the CDR3 is 14 residues. Germline loops: CDR1 ENHRY, CDR2 SYGVKD. The V end was cut by 10 bases, the J end by 3 bases, with 19 bases between.

This clone came up a few times. The chain links TRBV19 to TRBJ1-1; D is unclear. The length of the CDR3 is 14 residues. Germline lookup yields CDR1 LNHDA and CDR2 SQIVND (reference sequence). The V end lost 7 bases, the J end lost 0 bases, and 12 bases lay between the germline ends. Here the CDR3 reads CASIGERMNTEAFF. For the CDR3, the DNA is TGTGCCAGTATCGGGGAGCGGATGAACACTGAAGCTTTCTTT.

The rearrangement uses TRBV3-1 (or the pseudogene TRBV3-2) and TRBJ2-3; TRBD2 agrees at 10 bases. This CDR3 contains 16 residues. V shed 5 bases, J shed 0 bases, and the junction held 5 bases outside the gene matches. Germline values: CDR1 LGHDT, CDR2 YNNKEL (reference sequence). The CDR3 DNA sequence: TGTGCCAGCAGCGTGCGGACTAGCGGAAGCACAGATACGCAGTATTTT. It encodes CASSVRTSGSTDTQYF.

The CDR3: CASSISRGEQYF. The CDR3 nucleotides read TGTGCCAGTAGTATTTCCAGGGGCGAGCAGTACTTC. J is TRBJ2-7 and V is TRBV19; D might be TRBD1 (6 bases). Germline CDR1 LNHDA, CDR2 SQIVND (reference sequence). The CDR3 is 12 amino acids. The V end was cut by 3 bases, the J end by 6 bases, with 9 bases between.

The chain employs TRBV30 and TRBJ1-1; perhaps TRBD1 as D (5 bases). The V gene's germline CDR1 is GTSNPN and CDR2 SVGIG (reference sequence). Trimming shortened V by 3 bases and J by 5 bases, and 16 bases separated the two germline ends. The CDR3 totals 14 residues. The CDR3 bases are TGTGCCTGGAGGGGCGGAGGGGTTGTTACTGAAGCTTTCTTT. This gives the protein CAWRGGGVVTEAFF.

J is TRBJ2-7 and V is TRBV6-1; 9 nucleotides align to TRBD2. In germline, CDR1 is MNHNS, CDR2 SASEGT. The CDR3 consists of 17 residues. Trimming at V came to 3 bases and at J to 5 bases, leaving 14 bases not matched to a gene. This CDR3 is CASSDRASGKVRHEQYF. The CDR3 DNA follows: TGTGCCAGCAGTGATCGGGCTAGCGGGAAGGTAAGGCACGAGCAGTACTTC.

V usage is TRBV6-5 and J usage is TRBJ1-5; no clear D. The CDR3 covers 12 residues. The ends were cut back, 8 bases at V and 1 base at J, with 6 bases in the middle. Per the germline V gene, CDR1 is MNHEY and CDR2 is SVGAGI. DNA of the CDR3: TGTGCCAGCGACTTGAGCAATCAGCCCCAGCATTTT. Amino acids: CASDLSNQPQHF.